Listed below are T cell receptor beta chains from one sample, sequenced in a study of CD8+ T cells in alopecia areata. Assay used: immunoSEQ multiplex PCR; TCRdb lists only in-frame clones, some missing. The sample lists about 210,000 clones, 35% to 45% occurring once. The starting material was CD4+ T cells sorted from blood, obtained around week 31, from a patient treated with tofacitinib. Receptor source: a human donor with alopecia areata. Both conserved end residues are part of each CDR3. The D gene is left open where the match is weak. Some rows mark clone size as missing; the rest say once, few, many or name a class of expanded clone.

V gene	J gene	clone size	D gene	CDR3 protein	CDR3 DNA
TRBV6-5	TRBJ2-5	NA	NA	CASSKTEQETQYF	TGTGCCAGCAGCAAGACGGAACAAGAGACCCAGTACTTC
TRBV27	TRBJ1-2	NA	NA	CASRKRQAPYGYTF	TGTGCCAGCAGGAAGCGACAGGCCCCCTATGGCTACACCTTC
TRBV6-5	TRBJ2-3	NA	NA	CASSYSPSTDTQYF	TGTGCCAGCAGTTACTCCCCTAGCACAGATACGCAGTATTTT
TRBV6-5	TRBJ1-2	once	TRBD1	CASRAGTGGYGYTF	TGTGCCAGCAGGGCCGGGACAGGGGGCTATGGCTACACCTTC
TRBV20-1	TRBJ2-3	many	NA	CSATGDTQYF	TGCAGTGCTACAGGGGATACGCAGTATTTT
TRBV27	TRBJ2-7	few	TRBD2	CASSSVAGVGYEQYF	TGTGCCAGCAGTTCCGTAGCGGGGGTCGGGTACGAGCAGTACTTC
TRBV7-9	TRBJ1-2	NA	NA	CASSTGRLANYGYTF	TGTGCCAGCAGCACCGGCAGGTTAGCTAACTATGGCTACACCTTC
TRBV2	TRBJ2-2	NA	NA	CASSNRATGELFF	TGTGCCAGCAGTAACAGGGCCACCGGGGAGCTGTTTTTT
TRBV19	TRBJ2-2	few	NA	CASSTWTLIAGELFF	TGTGCCAGTAGTACCTGGACCCTGATCGCCGGGGAGCTGTTTTTT
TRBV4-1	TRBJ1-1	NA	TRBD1	CASRDRLKNTEAFF	TGCGCCAGCAGGGACAGGTTGAAGAACACTGAAGCTTTCTTT
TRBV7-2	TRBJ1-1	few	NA	CASSPGGAGKAFF	TGTGCCAGCAGCCCAGGTGGAGCGGGGAAAGCTTTCTTT
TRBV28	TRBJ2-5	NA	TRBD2	CASSQTGTSERRETQYF	TGTGCCAGCAGCCAAACCGGGACTAGCGAGAGGAGGGAGACCCAGTACTTC
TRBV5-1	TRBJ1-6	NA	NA	CASSAADSSPLHF	TGCGCCAGCAGCGCGGCGGACAGTTCACCCCTCCACTTT
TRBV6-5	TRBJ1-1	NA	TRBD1	CASSYVGQGMNTEAFF	TGTGCCAGCAGTTACGTGGGACAGGGGATGAACACTGAAGCTTTCTTT
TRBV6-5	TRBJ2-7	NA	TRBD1	CASSYRDSSYEQYF	TGTGCCAGCAGTTACAGGGACAGCTCCTACGAGCAGTACTTC
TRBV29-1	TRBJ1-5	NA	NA	CSVGDQPQHF	TGCAGCGTTGGGGATCAGCCCCAGCATTTT